Listed below are T cell receptor beta chains from one sample, sequenced in a study of blood T cell repertoires in COVID-19. The repertoire was sequenced with immunoSEQ multiplex PCR; TCRdb's copy has only in-frame clones and lacks some. The data contain about 190,000 clones, under 85% of them singletons. Sequencing used peripheral blood. The receptors were gathered from a woman in her thirties or forties with acute or convalescent COVID-19. Both conserved end residues are part of each CDR3. A D gene is named only where the DNA matches it firmly. Clone size is not always given. Where it is, it says once, few, many or a class for expanded clones.

TRBJ2-5,TRBV20-1,-,-,CSAELEETQYF,TGCAGTGCTGAGCTGGAGGAGACCCAGTACTTC
TRBJ1-2,TRBV7-2,-,TRBD1,CASSSRDRAHGYTF,TGTGCCAGCAGCTCCCGGGACAGGGCTCATGGCTACACCTTC
TRBJ2-7,TRBV18,once,TRBD1,CASTGQYEQYF,TGTGCCAGCACGGGACAGTACGAGCAGTACTTC
TRBJ2-5,TRBV7-9,-,TRBD1,CASSLQGAGETQYF,TGTGCCAGCAGCCTTCAGGGGGCAGGAGAGACCCAGTACTTC
TRBJ2-7,TRBV5-6,-,-,CASSPLEGRHYEQYF,TGTGCCAGCAGCCCCTTGGAGGGCAGACACTACGAGCAGTACTTC
TRBJ2-5,TRBV28,-,-,CASSSRLLSDQETQYF,TGTGCCAGCAGTTCACGACTCCTCTCCGACCAAGAGACCCAGTACTTC
TRBJ2-1,TRBV4-2,-,-,CASSRRGVANEQFF,TGTGCCAGCAGCCGGCGCGGGGTGGCGAATGAGCAGTTCTTC
TRBJ1-4,TRBV6-5,few,-,CASSYLSPAGTEKLFF,TGTGCCAGCAGTTATCTTTCGCCCGCGGGGACTGAAAAACTGTTTTTT
TRBJ1-2,TRBV5-6,-,TRBD1,CASSPRTGYGYTF,TGTGCCAGCAGCCCAAGGACAGGGTATGGCTACACCTTC
TRBJ1-5,TRBV19,-,TRBD1,CASSPPGTDNQPQHF,TGTGCCAGTAGTCCTCCCGGGACAGACAATCAGCCCCAGCATTTT
TRBJ2-3,TRBV5-4,-,-,CASSLFASFADTQYF,TGTGCCAGCAGCTTGTTCGCTAGCTTTGCAGATACGCAGTATTTT
TRBJ2-7,TRBV6-6,-,TRBD2,CASSYGIAGGGYEQYF,TGTGCCAGCAGTTATGGGATAGCGGGAGGTGGCTACGAGCAGTACTTC
TRBJ2-3,TRBV27,few,-,CASRRAQYTDTQYF,TGTGCCAGCCGGCGGGCCCAATACACAGATACGCAGTATTTT
TRBJ1-5,TRBV28,-,TRBD1,CAGGTGNQPQHF,TGTGCCGGTGGGACAGGTAATCAGCCCCAGCATTTT
TRBJ1-6,TRBV10-3,-,-,CAISPTGSSPLHF,TGTGCCATCAGTCCGACAGGTTCTTCACCCCTCCACTTT
TRBJ2-7,TRBV7-8,-,TRBD1,CASSPRTGSNYEQYF,TGTGCCAGCAGCCCGAGGACAGGGTCGAACTACGAGCAGTACTTC
TRBJ2-7,TRBV6-6,-,-,CASSYEGGDEQYF,TGTGCCAGCAGTTACGAAGGAGGGGACGAGCAGTACTTC
TRBJ1-2,TRBV19,-,-,CATRGWAESGGGYTF,TGTGCCACAAGGGGGTGGGCCGAATCGGGCGGCGGCTACACCTTC
TRBJ1-2,TRBV6-5,-,-,CASSSSSSGYGYTF,TGTGCCAGCAGTTCCTCGTCGTCAGGCTATGGCTACACCTTC
TRBJ2-2,TRBV5-6,-,TRBD2,CASTDWAGEGSTGELFF,TGTGCCAGCACCGATTGGGCGGGGGAAGGTAGTACCGGGGAGCTGTTTTTT
TRBJ2-1,TRBV29-1,-,-,CSVDRGTYNEQFF,TGCAGCGTTGACAGGGGCACCTACAATGAGCAGTTCTTC
TRBJ2-5,TRBV3-1/TRBV3-2,-,TRBD2,CASSLSSGTSGGFFMTQYF,TGTGCCAGCAGCCTCTCCTCCGGGACTAGCGGGGGGTTTTTTATGACCCAGTACTTC
TRBJ1-1,TRBV5-4,-,TRBD1,CASRDRGRAEAFF,TGTGCCAGCAGGGACAGGGGTCGCGCTGAAGCTTTCTTT
TRBJ1-1,TRBV5-4,-,-,CASSRSGGRDTEAFF,TGTGCCAGCAGCCGCAGCGGGGGAAGGGACACTGAAGCTTTCTTT
TRBJ2-2,TRBV7-9,once,TRBD2,CAPLGGGTTGELFF,TGTGCCCCCCTGGGCGGGGGGACGACCGGGGAGCTGTTTTTT
TRBJ2-1,TRBV2,-,TRBD2,CASGPYLGGLAGDEQFF,TGTGCCAGCGGGCCATACTTGGGGGGACTAGCGGGGGATGAGCAGTTCTTC
TRBJ2-1,TRBV7-8,-,TRBD2,CASSSGLAGTPLIPYNEQFF,TGTGCCAGCAGCTCCGGACTAGCGGGCACTCCGTTGATCCCCTACAATGAGCAGTTCTTC
TRBJ2-1,TRBV20-1,-,-,CSASLVTYNEQFF,TGCAGTGCTAGTCTAGTTACCTACAATGAGCAGTTCTTC
TRBJ1-1,TRBV7-2,-,TRBD1,CASSGTGTSLEAFF,TGTGCCAGCAGCGGGACAGGGACCTCACTTGAAGCTTTCTTT
TRBJ1-2,TRBV28,-,-,CASSLGQSYGYTF,TGTGCCAGCAGTCTCGGACAGAGCTATGGCTACACCTTC
TRBJ1-6,TRBV5-4,-,-,CVSRTDKNSPLHF,TGTGTCAGCAGGACGGACAAGAATTCACCCCTCCACTTT
TRBJ2-3,TRBV11-2,few,-,CASRLVTDTQYF,TGTGCCAGCAGGCTAGTAACAGATACGCAGTATTTT
TRBJ2-5,TRBV7-9,-,TRBD2,CASSLVASGGGRETQYF,TGTGCCAGCAGCTTAGTTGCTAGCGGGGGAGGCAGGGAGACCCAGTACTTC
TRBJ2-7,TRBV15,-,-,CATSRGAGGASYEQYF,TGTGCCACCAGCAGAGGGGCCGGAGGGGCTTCCTACGAGCAGTACTTC
TRBJ2-7,TRBV11-2,once,TRBD1,CASSPRTGPYEQYF,TGTGCCAGCAGCCCCCGGACAGGTCCCTACGAGCAGTACTTC
TRBJ2-7,TRBV7-2,few,TRBD2,CASSLTSGSTYEQYF,TGTGCCAGCAGCTTGACTAGCGGGTCGACCTACGAGCAGTACTTC
TRBJ2-3,TRBV27,-,TRBD2,CASSLAGVADTQYF,TGTGCCAGCAGTTTAGCGGGGGTTGCAGATACGCAGTATTTT
TRBJ1-1,TRBV7-9,-,TRBD1,CASSAQGENTEAFF,TGTGCCAGCAGCGCACAGGGGGAGAACACTGAAGCTTTCTTT
TRBJ2-7,TRBV27,-,-,CASSWVQGSYEQYF,TGTGCCAGCAGTTGGGTACAGGGTTCGTACGAGCAGTACTTC
TRBJ2-7,TRBV10-3,-,TRBD2,CATRATSGSFYEQYF,TGTGCCACACGGGCGACCAGCGGGAGTTTTTACGAGCAGTACTTC
TRBJ1-6,TRBV6-6,-,-,CASSVIRGGNNSPLHF,TGTGCCAGCAGTGTAATCAGGGGCGGCAATAATTCACCCCTCCACTTT
TRBJ2-1,TRBV7-2,once,-,CASSSRLVEQFF,TGTGCCAGCAGCTCCAGACTAGTCGAGCAGTTCTTC
TRBJ2-1,TRBV27,few,-,CASSRAGADNEQFF,TGTGCCAGCAGTCGGGCGGGGGCAGACAATGAGCAGTTCTTC
TRBJ2-5,TRBV7-9,few,TRBD1,CASSWGQSQETQYF,TGTGCCAGCAGCTGGGGACAGTCCCAAGAGACCCAGTACTTC